This T cell receptor (beta chain) came from a study of T cell responses to AZD1222 COVID-19 vaccine. In regard to this clone: Its target is unknown.

Germline V gives CDR1 SGHVS, CDR2 FQNEAQ. CDR3 size: 15 residues. Deletions cut 0 bases from V and 0 bases from J, with 7 bases between. General study findings and limits: A mostly white British donor set with more females was recruited, and clonal diversity was possibly underestimated. Targeting of unmutated variant regions was reportedly seen in nearly half of spike-specific TCRs.

TCRdb keeps only in-frame clones here, not all; method: immunoSEQ multiplex PCR. The sample lists approximately 90,000 clones, 90% occurring once. The input for sequencing was peripheral blood, taken on day 0 of AZD1222 vaccination. The V call is TRBV7-8, the J call TRBJ2-3; D call uncertain. The source is an adult in good health. CDR3 loop: CASSLAGISTDTQYF. The CDR3 nucleotides read TGTGCCAGCAGCTTAGCAGGGATAAGCACAGATACGCAGTATTTT. The full variable domain, in which reference TRBV7-8 and TRBJ2-3 provide the parts outside the CDR3, is GAGVSQSPRYKVAKRGQDVALRCDPISGHVSLFWYQQALGQGPEFLTYFQNEAQLDKSGLPSDRFFAERPEGSVSTLKIQRTQQEDSAVYLCASSLAGISTDTQYFGPGTRLTVL.